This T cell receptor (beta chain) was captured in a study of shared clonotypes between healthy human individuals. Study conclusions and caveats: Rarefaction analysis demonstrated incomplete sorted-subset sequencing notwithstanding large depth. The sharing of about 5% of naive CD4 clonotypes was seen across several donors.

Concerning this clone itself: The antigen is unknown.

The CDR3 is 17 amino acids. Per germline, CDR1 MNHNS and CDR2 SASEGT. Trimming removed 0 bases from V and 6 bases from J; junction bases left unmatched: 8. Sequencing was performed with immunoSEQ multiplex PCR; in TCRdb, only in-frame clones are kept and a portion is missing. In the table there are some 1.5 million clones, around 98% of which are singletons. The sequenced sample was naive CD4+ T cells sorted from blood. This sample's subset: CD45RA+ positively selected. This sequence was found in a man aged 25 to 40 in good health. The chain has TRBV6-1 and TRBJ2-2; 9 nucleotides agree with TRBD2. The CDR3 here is CASSEAVRGLAPGELFF. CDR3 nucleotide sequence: TGTGCCAGCAGTGAAGCGGTTCGGGGACTAGCCCCCGGGGAGCTGTTTTTT.